This T cell receptor (beta chain) is drawn from a study of blood T cell repertoires in COVID-19. Overall study context: COVID-19 samples, acute and convalescent, were from the United States, Italy and Spain.

Germline assignment: CDR1 LNHDA and CDR2 SQIVND (reference sequence). The junction had 5 bases not matched to a gene; V was cut back by 3 bases and J by 1 base. This CDR3 region has 15 residues. Libraries were prepared by immunoSEQ multiplex PCR; TCRdb keeps only in-frame clonotypes and omits some of them. Among over 250,000 clones listed, about 91% were seen once. Sequencing used peripheral blood. The chain employs TRBV19 and TRBJ1-1; 7 bases align to TRBD1. The TCR was taken from a woman aged 60-75 years with acute or convalescent COVID-19. The CDR3 spells CASSIPRTGNTEAFF. The CDR3 region has the DNA TGTGCCAGTAGTATTCCGCGGACAGGGAACACTGAAGCTTTCTTT. Full variable domain (remainder filled in from reference TRBV19 and TRBJ1-1): DGGITQSPKYLFRKEGQNVTLSCEQNLNHDAMYWYRQDPGQGLRLIYYSQIVNDFQKGDIAEGYSVSREKKESFPLTVTSAQKNPTAFYLCASSIPRTGNTEAFFGQGTRLTVV.